Listed below are T cell receptor beta chains from one sample, sequenced in a study of STAT3 mutations in large granular lymphocyte leukemia. The repertoire was sequenced with immunoSEQ multiplex PCR; TCRdb's copy has only in-frame clones and lacks some. Here the sample spans some 6,000 clones, around four fifths being singletons. The sample consisted of peripheral blood mononuclear cells. The receptors derive from a man aged 40-49 years with T-cell large granular lymphocyte leukemia. Some clones in this sample may be carry-over from other donors' samples. Each CDR3 is given with its conserved first and last residue. D genes are given only for firm matches. Only some rows state a clone size, as once, few, many or a class for expanded clones.

J | D | size | V | DNA | CDR3
TRBJ2-7 | - | - | TRBV28 | TGTGCCAGCACGGAGGGCTACGAGCAGTACTTC | CASTEGYEQYF
TRBJ2-2 | TRBD1 | - | TRBV2 | TGTGCCAGCAGTGCAGGGACAGGCTATAGAAGGAGCACCGGGGAGCTGTTTTTT | CASSAGTGYRRSTGELFF
TRBJ2-7 | - | - | TRBV6-1 | TGTGCCAGCAGTGTCCTGGAGACCTACGAGCAGTACTTC | CASSVLETYEQYF
TRBJ2-1 | TRBD1 | - | TRBV6-1 | TGTGCCAGCAGTGGAAGAGGGGGCCCGGATGAGCAGTTCTTC | CASSGRGGPDEQFF
TRBJ1-2 | - | - | TRBV6-6 | TGTGCCAGTGAACAGGCCGGGGAGTATGGCTACACCTTC | CASEQAGEYGYTF
TRBJ2-3 | TRBD2 | - | TRBV7-2 | TGTGCCAGCAGCTTCCTAGCGGGCCGCACAGATACGCAGTATTTT | CASSFLAGRTDTQYF
TRBJ2-1 | - | - | TRBV11-2 | TGTGCCAGCAGCCCAAGGGGGAGGGAGGACAATGAGCAGTTCTTC | CASSPRGREDNEQFF
TRBJ1-5 | - | - | TRBV5-8 | TGTGCCAGCAGCTTGGCCATGGGGGAGCCCCAGCATTTT | CASSLAMGEPQHF
TRBJ1-1 | - | - | TRBV19 | TGTGCCAGCGCACAGGGACGGAACACTGAAGCTTTCTTT | CASAQGRNTEAFF
TRBJ1-1 | TRBD1 | - | TRBV7-9 | TGTGCCAGCACGAGAACAGGGGACACTGAAGCTTTCTTT | CASTRTGDTEAFF
TRBJ2-1 | - | - | TRBV10-3 | TGTGCCATCAGTGAGAGGCGGGACAATGAGCAGTTCTTC | CAISERRDNEQFF
TRBJ1-4 | - | - | TRBV10-2 | TGCGCCAGCAGTGAGTCCTGGGTCCCCACTTCGGAAGAAAAACTGTTTTTT | CASSESWVPTSEEKLFF
TRBJ2-7 | TRBD2 | - | TRBV6-6 | TGTGCCAGCAGCCCCTTGGCTAGCGGATACGAGCAGTACTTC | CASSPLASGYEQYF
TRBJ1-2 | - | - | TRBV5-4 | TGTGCCAGCAGCCAAGATCAATGGGTAGAACAGACCTATGGCTACACCTTC | CASSQDQWVEQTYGYTF
TRBJ2-3 | - | - | TRBV4-3 | TGCGCCAGCAGCGAGTACTCACAAGATACGCAGTATTTT | CASSEYSQDTQYF
TRBJ1-5 | - | - | TRBV2 | TGTGCCTCGACTCTGGGCGACGATCAGCCCCAGCATTTT | CASTLGDDQPQHF
TRBJ2-3 | TRBD1 | - | TRBV2 | TGTGCCAGCAGCCGGGACAGGAACACAGATACGCAGTATTTT | CASSRDRNTDTQYF
TRBJ2-3 | - | once | TRBV7-2 | TGTGCCAGCAGCTTAGCGGCCGTAACAGATACGCAGTATTTT | CASSLAAVTDTQYF
TRBJ2-3 | TRBD1 | - | TRBV7-9 | TGTGCCAGCAGCATTGGACAGGGGGCTCGGACAGATACGCAGTATTTT | CASSIGQGARTDTQYF
TRBJ2-5 | - | - | TRBV7-2 | TGTGCCAGCAGCTCACTCTTGGAGACCCAGTACTTC | CASSSLLETQYF
TRBJ2-7 | - | few | TRBV7-6 | TGTGCCAGCAGTCTTGCCTGGAAATACGAGCAGTACTTC | CASSLAWKYEQYF
TRBJ2-3 | - | - | TRBV5-3 | TGTGCCAGAAGCTTACCACGGGAAACCACAGATACGCAGTATTTT | CARSLPRETTDTQYF
TRBJ1-2 | TRBD1 | medium-sized | TRBV5-1 | TGCGCCAGCAGCCCAAATTCGGTCCGGGACAGGGCTACTGGCTACACCTTC | CASSPNSVRDRATGYTF
TRBJ2-7 | - | - | TRBV4-1 | TGCGCCAGCAGCCAAGCCGGGACACTCCCCTACGAGCAGTACTTC | CASSQAGTLPYEQYF
TRBJ1-1 | - | - | TRBV15 | TGTGCCACCAGCAGAGATTCTCTGAACACTGAAGCTTTCTTT | CATSRDSLNTEAFF
TRBJ2-3 | - | once | TRBV7-2 | TGTGCCAGCAGCGCCTTTGAGGGTACGCAGTATTTT | CASSAFEGTQYF